This is a list of T cell receptor beta chains from one sample in a study of response to subunit inactivated influenza vaccine. TCRdb analysed the RT-PCR reads with MiXCR anew, one entry per CDR3 protein. The sample comprises about 570,000 distinct CDR3 sequences, over 9% of which are singletons, and 9.5% to 12% rests with the top ten. These same data were also listed under a study on T cells expressing NK-cell markers.

The sequencing here drew on PBMCs from blood, taken on the day of vaccination. These receptors all come from a man between 45 and 60 years old who received an inactivated influenza vaccine. Both conserved end residues are part of each CDR3. The D gene is left open where the match is weak. Rows may omit the clone size; those that give it use once, few, many or a size class.

d_call: .
v_call: TRBV5-1
cdr3_length: 14
clone_size: many
j_call: TRBJ2-7
cdr3_nt: TGCGCCAGCAGCTTGGCGGGGACCCCCTACGAGCAGTACTTC
cdr3_aa: CASSLAGTPYEQYF

d_call: .
v_call: TRBV12-3/TRBV12-4
cdr3_length: 14
clone_size: few
j_call: TRBJ2-7
cdr3_nt: TGTGCCAGCACGTCCCAGGGAGTAATCTACGAGCAGTACTTC
cdr3_aa: CASTSQGVIYEQYF

d_call: .
v_call: TRBV20-1
cdr3_length: 13
clone_size: .
j_call: TRBJ2-5
cdr3_nt: TGCAGTGCTAGGGGGCTCACCCAAGAGACCCAGTACTTC
cdr3_aa: CSARGLTQETQYF

d_call: .
v_call: TRBV20-1
cdr3_length: 11
clone_size: few
j_call: TRBJ2-7
cdr3_nt: TGCAGTGCCACGGAAACCTACGAGCAGTACTTC
cdr3_aa: CSATETYEQYF

d_call: .
v_call: TRBV27
cdr3_length: 15
clone_size: many
j_call: TRBJ2-5
cdr3_nt: TGTGCCAGCAGTTTTGGGGGAAGGAGTACAGAGACCCAGTACTTC
cdr3_aa: CASSFGGRSTETQYF

d_call: .
v_call: TRBV12-3/TRBV12-4
cdr3_length: 15
clone_size: .
j_call: TRBJ2-1
cdr3_nt: TGTGCCAGCAGTTTGCCTAGTTTGGTCCGCAATGAGCAGTTCTTC
cdr3_aa: CASSLPSLVRNEQFF

d_call: .
v_call: TRBV5-1
cdr3_length: 15
clone_size: many
j_call: TRBJ2-1
cdr3_nt: TGTGCCAGCAGCTTAGGTCAGAGCTCCTACAATGAGCAGTTCTTC
cdr3_aa: CASSLGQSSYNEQFF

d_call: TRBD2
v_call: TRBV6-2/TRBV6-3
cdr3_length: 14
clone_size: many
j_call: TRBJ2-1
cdr3_nt: TGTGCCAGCAGTTCTAGCGGGGCCTACAATGAGCAGTTCTTC
cdr3_aa: CASSSSGAYNEQFF

d_call: .
v_call: TRBV10-3
cdr3_length: 16
clone_size: few
j_call: TRBJ2-5
cdr3_nt: TGTGCCATCAGTGAGTCCCAGGGGACGTACCAAGAGACCCAGTACTTC
cdr3_aa: CAISESQGTYQETQYF

d_call: TRBD2
v_call: TRBV10-3
cdr3_length: 15
clone_size: .
j_call: TRBJ2-3
cdr3_nt: TGTGCCGTAGACGGGGGGGCGAGGGGCACAGATACGCAGTATTTT
cdr3_aa: CAVDGGARGTDTQYF

d_call: TRBD2
v_call: TRBV5-1
cdr3_length: 15
clone_size: few
j_call: TRBJ2-3
cdr3_nt: TGCGCCAGCAACCCTAGCGGGGGAATCACAGATACGCAGTATTTT
cdr3_aa: CASNPSGGITDTQYF

d_call: .
v_call: TRBV4-3
cdr3_length: 14
clone_size: many
j_call: TRBJ2-3
cdr3_nt: TGCGCCAGCAGCCAAAGGGAGCCAGGGGATACGCAGTATTTT
cdr3_aa: CASSQREPGDTQYF

d_call: TRBD1
v_call: TRBV5-1
cdr3_length: 14
clone_size: .
j_call: TRBJ2-1
cdr3_nt: TGCGCCAGCAGTGGGGCAGGGGGCTCGGAGGAGCAGTTCTTC
cdr3_aa: CASSGAGGSEEQFF

d_call: .
v_call: TRBV5-5
cdr3_length: 14
clone_size: .
j_call: TRBJ2-1
cdr3_nt: TGTGCCAGCAGCTATCTGCTAGCGTCGAGGGAGCAGTTCTTC
cdr3_aa: CASSYLLASREQFF

d_call: TRBD2
v_call: TRBV12-3/TRBV12-4
cdr3_length: 14
clone_size: few
j_call: TRBJ2-7
cdr3_nt: TGTGCCAGCAGAAATCGGGAGGTCTCCTACGAGCAGTACTTC
cdr3_aa: CASRNREVSYEQYF

d_call: .
v_call: TRBV5-1
cdr3_length: 13
clone_size: few
j_call: TRBJ2-7
cdr3_nt: TGCGCCAGCAGCCGGCCGGGCCTTTACGAGCAGTACTTC
cdr3_aa: CASSRPGLYEQYF

d_call: TRBD2
v_call: TRBV20-1
cdr3_length: 18
clone_size: few
j_call: TRBJ2-5
cdr3_nt: TGCAGTGCTAGCTTCAGAAAGGGACTAGCGGGGGGGCAAGACACCCAGTACTTC
cdr3_aa: CSASFRKGLAGGQDTQYF

d_call: .
v_call: TRBV20-1
cdr3_length: 13
clone_size: few
j_call: TRBJ2-5
cdr3_nt: TGCAGTGCTAGAGCTGCCTACCGAGAGACCCAGTACTTC
cdr3_aa: CSARAAYRETQYF

d_call: .
v_call: TRBV5-1
cdr3_length: 15
clone_size: .
j_call: TRBJ2-5
cdr3_nt: TGCGCCAGCAGCTTGCAAGGACAGAGCCAAGAGACCCAGTACTTC
cdr3_aa: CASSLQGQSQETQYF

d_call: .
v_call: TRBV20-1
cdr3_length: 15
clone_size: few
j_call: TRBJ1-6
cdr3_nt: TGCAGTGCGACCTCGGGGGGGCGCGGTAATTCACCCCTCCACTTT
cdr3_aa: CSATSGGRGNSPLHF

d_call: .
v_call: TRBV29-1
cdr3_length: 11
clone_size: .
j_call: TRBJ1-1
cdr3_nt: TGCAGCGCCGGACAGTTCACTGAAGCTTTCTTT
cdr3_aa: CSAGQFTEAFF

d_call: .
v_call: TRBV2
cdr3_length: 15
clone_size: many
j_call: TRBJ2-2
cdr3_nt: TGTGCCAGCACCAGGGAGGGGGTATGGGCCGGGGAGCTGTTTTTT
cdr3_aa: CASTREGVWAGELFF

d_call: .
v_call: TRBV5-1
cdr3_length: 14
clone_size: .
j_call: TRBJ1-6
cdr3_nt: TGCGCCAGCAGCTTGGAGGGTAGCAATTCACCCCTCCACTTT
cdr3_aa: CASSLEGSNSPLHF

d_call: TRBD2
v_call: TRBV5-1
cdr3_length: 16
clone_size: few
j_call: TRBJ2-7
cdr3_nt: TGCGCCAGCAGCTTAGGGACTAGCGGGCTCCTTCACGAGCAGTACTTC
cdr3_aa: CASSLGTSGLLHEQYF

d_call: TRBD2
v_call: TRBV7-2
cdr3_length: 13
clone_size: .
j_call: TRBJ2-4
cdr3_nt: TGTGCCAGCAGCAAAGCGGGGGGGCTGGGCGAGTACTTC
cdr3_aa: CASSKAGGLGEYF

d_call: .
v_call: TRBV20-1
cdr3_length: 14
clone_size: .
j_call: TRBJ2-7
cdr3_nt: TGCAGTGCTAGTAGGGACGTAAGCTCCTACGAGCAGTACTTC
cdr3_aa: CSASRDVSSYEQYF

d_call: .
v_call: TRBV6-2/TRBV6-3
cdr3_length: 14
clone_size: .
j_call: TRBJ1-1
cdr3_nt: TGTGCCAGCAGTTACTACAGGGTGAACACTGAAGCTTTCTTT
cdr3_aa: CASSYYRVNTEAFF

d_call: .
v_call: TRBV9
cdr3_length: 14
clone_size: few
j_call: TRBJ2-5
cdr3_nt: TGTGCCAGCAGCCAAAGCGCGTACCAAGAGACCCAGTACTTC
cdr3_aa: CASSQSAYQETQYF

d_call: TRBD2
v_call: TRBV10-2
cdr3_length: 14
clone_size: .
j_call: TRBJ2-3
cdr3_nt: TGCGCCAGCAGTGATAGCGGGAGAGGGCATACGCAGTATTTT
cdr3_aa: CASSDSGRGHTQYF

d_call: TRBD2
v_call: TRBV10-3
cdr3_length: 15
clone_size: .
j_call: TRBJ2-1
cdr3_nt: TGTGCCATCAGTGAGCCCCTAGCGGGACGTAATGAGCAGTTCTTC
cdr3_aa: CAISEPLAGRNEQFF